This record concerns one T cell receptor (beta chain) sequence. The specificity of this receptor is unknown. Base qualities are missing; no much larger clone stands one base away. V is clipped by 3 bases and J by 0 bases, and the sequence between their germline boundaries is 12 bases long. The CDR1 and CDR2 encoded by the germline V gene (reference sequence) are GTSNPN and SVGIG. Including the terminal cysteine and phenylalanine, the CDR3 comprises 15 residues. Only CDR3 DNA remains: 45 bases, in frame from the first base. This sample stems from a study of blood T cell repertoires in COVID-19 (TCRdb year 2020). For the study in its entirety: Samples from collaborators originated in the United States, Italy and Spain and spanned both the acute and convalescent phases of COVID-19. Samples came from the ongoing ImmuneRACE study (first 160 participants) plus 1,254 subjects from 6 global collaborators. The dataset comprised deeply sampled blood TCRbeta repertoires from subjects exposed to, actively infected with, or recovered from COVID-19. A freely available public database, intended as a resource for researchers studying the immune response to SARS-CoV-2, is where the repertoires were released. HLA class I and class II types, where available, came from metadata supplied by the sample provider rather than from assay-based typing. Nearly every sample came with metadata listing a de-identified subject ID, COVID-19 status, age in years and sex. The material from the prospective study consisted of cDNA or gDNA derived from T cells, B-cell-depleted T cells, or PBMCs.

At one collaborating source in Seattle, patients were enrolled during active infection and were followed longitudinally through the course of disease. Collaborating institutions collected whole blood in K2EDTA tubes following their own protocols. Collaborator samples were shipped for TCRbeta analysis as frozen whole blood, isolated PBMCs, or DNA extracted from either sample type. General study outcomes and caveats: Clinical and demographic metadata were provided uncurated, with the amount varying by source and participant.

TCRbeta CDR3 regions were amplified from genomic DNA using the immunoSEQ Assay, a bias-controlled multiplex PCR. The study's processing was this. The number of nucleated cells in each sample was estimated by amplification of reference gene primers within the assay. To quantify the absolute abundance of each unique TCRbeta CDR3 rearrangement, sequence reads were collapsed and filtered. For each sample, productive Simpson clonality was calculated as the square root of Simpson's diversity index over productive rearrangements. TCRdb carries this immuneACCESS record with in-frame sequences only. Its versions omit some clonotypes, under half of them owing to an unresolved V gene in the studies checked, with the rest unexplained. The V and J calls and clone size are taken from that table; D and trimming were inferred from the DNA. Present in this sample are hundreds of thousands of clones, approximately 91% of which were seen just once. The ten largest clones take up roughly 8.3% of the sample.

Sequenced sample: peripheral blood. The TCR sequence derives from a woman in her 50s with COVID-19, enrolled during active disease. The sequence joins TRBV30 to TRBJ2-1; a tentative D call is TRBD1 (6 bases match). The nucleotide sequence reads TGTGCCTGGAGGAATCGGGACACCTCCTACAATGAGCAGTTCTTC. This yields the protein CAWRNRDTSYNEQFF.